This TCR beta chain was sequenced for a study of PD-1 blockade in classical Hodgkin lymphoma (dated by TCRdb to the early 2020s). Background for the entire study: Nivolumab dosing was 3 mg/kg intravenously every 2 weeks, continuing until either disease progression or unacceptable toxicity. To define a peripheral blood immune signature of response to PD-1 blockade in classical Hodgkin lymphoma, the study combined TCR beta sequencing with CyTOF.

The Qiagen DNeasy kit was used to extract genomic DNA from unsorted PBMCs and from the negatively selected CD4+ and CD8+ fractions. Amplification of TCR beta CDR3 regions was done by immunoSEQ multiplex PCR with primers that anneal to V and J segments. A synthetic immune receptor repertoire was used to minimize amplification bias, and any residual bias was removed computationally once sequencing was done. As for the original processing: Repertoire diversity was quantified as the Shannon entropy index using custom Python scripts. Unsorted, CD4+ and CD8+ repertoires were analyzed separately, except for combined analyses in which CD4+ and CD8+ sequences were merged in silico. A clone was considered expanded if an increase in frequency of at least 2-fold after treatment relative to C1D1 was found, and a pseudocount of 0.5 was applied to clones undetected at baseline. Singleton clones were defined as clones with 0 or 1 copy at C1D1, and non-singleton clones were defined as clones with 2 or more copies. By matching protein sequences in sorted samples from the same patient, clones expanded in unsorted samples were annotated as CD4+, CD8+ or unknown. Wilcoxon tests on paired samples were used to test diversity changes from C1D1 to C4D1. TCRdb holds this immuneACCESS table with in-frame rearrangements only. Some clones are missing; in checked studies, unresolved V genes explain under half, and the rest has no known cause. That table furnishes V, J and clone size, whereas the DNA furnished D and trimming. Within this sample are roughly 40,000 clones, with around 71% of them counted one time only. The top ten hold less than 4% of the sample.

A single count supports this clone. This clone's antigen is unknown. Base qualities are missing; no much larger clone stands one base away. Trimmed from V: 5 bases; trimmed from J: 2 bases; junction bases lacking a gene match: 10. There are 18 amino acids in the CDR3, from cysteine to phenylalanine inclusive. Just the 54-base CDR3 DNA is kept, in frame starting at base 1. The germline V gene encodes CDR1 SGHTA and CDR2 FQGTGA. Results and caveats for the whole study, not just this receptor: The study was limited to a single clinical trial cohort, and causes of repertoire differences, possibly disease activity or prior therapy, remained undefined. Trial patients with a complete response had baseline diversity similar to that of newly diagnosed patients, while partial responders and progressors had significantly lower diversity. Baseline TCR diversity was reported as lower in newly diagnosed patients than in healthy donors, and lower still in relapsed/refractory patients. CD4+ but not CD8+ TCR diversity rose significantly by C4D1 (p=0.0027 vs p=0.16), most apparent in complete responders (p=0.02). Lower diversity was seen in patients whose nivolumab began less than 1 year after ASCT, and these patients were left out of later analyses so that immune reconstitution would not confound the results.

In the paper's terms, the time point label means: cycle 1 day 1 (C1D1), immediately before nivolumab initiation. Relapse after autologous stem cell transplantation had occurred in all trial patients, and cohorts A, B and C were distinguished by prior brentuximab vedotin exposure. A total of around 59 patients with relapsed/refractory classical Hodgkin lymphoma made up the trial cohort, and each patient's best overall response was complete response, partial response or progressive disease. In the multi-cohort phase II CheckMate 205 trial, trial patients received single-agent nivolumab. An independent review committee assessed best overall response by applying the 2007 International Working Group response criteria. Trial PBMCs were collected immediately before nivolumab initiation (C1D1) and during therapy at cycle 2 day 1 and cycle 4 day 1. Peripheral blood was collected in 8 mL Vacutainer Cell Preparation Tubes, from which PBMCs were isolated by centrifugation and then cryopreserved.

The TCR comes from a human donor with classical Hodgkin lymphoma. The sequences come from peripheral blood mononuclear cells (PBMCs), collected at baseline. In this chain, TRBV7-3 is recombined with TRBJ2-3; 13 junctional bases match TRBD2. The DNA sequence is as follows: TGTGCCAGCAGCCGAGGTACTAGCGGGAGGGCCCCCACAGATACGCAGTATTTT. Translated, this is CASSRGTSGRAPTDTQYF.